A selection of T cell receptor beta chains follows, all from one sample in a study of cytomegalovirus exposure and HLA in healthy donors. Sequencing was performed with immunoSEQ multiplex PCR; in TCRdb, only in-frame clones are kept and a portion is missing. The table has some 140,000 clones, 70% to 80% seen once. Sequenced material: PBMCs. The source of these receptors is a female donor in good health and CMV-seropositive. Each CDR3 is given with its conserved first and last residue. Each record gives: J gene, clone size, CDR3 length, D gene, V gene, CDR3 protein, CDR3 DNA. D genes are given only for firm matches. For some rows the clone size is stated as once, few or many, or as a class when expanded; others skip it.

J gene: TRBJ1-5
clone size: NA
CDR3 length: 13
D gene: TRBD1
V gene: TRBV27
CDR3 protein: CASGWTGEQPQHF
CDR3 DNA: TGTGCCAGCGGGTGGACAGGTGAGCAGCCCCAGCATTTT

J gene: TRBJ2-7
clone size: NA
CDR3 length: 14
D gene: TRBD1
V gene: TRBV5-8
CDR3 protein: CASSRGTGPYEQYF
CDR3 DNA: TGTGCCAGCTCCAGGGGGACAGGGCCCTACGAGCAGTACTTC

J gene: TRBJ2-3
clone size: few
CDR3 length: 13
D gene: NA
V gene: TRBV18
CDR3 protein: CASSLSSTDTQYF
CDR3 DNA: TGTGCCAGCTCACTCTCTAGCACAGATACGCAGTATTTT

J gene: TRBJ2-7
clone size: NA
CDR3 length: 16
D gene: TRBD1
V gene: TRBV28
CDR3 protein: CASSPGTGIGSYEQYF
CDR3 DNA: TGTGCCAGCAGTCCGGGGACAGGCATAGGGTCCTACGAGCAGTACTTC

J gene: TRBJ2-3
clone size: NA
CDR3 length: 14
D gene: NA
V gene: TRBV6-6
CDR3 protein: CASRLLEGTDTQYF
CDR3 DNA: TGTGCCAGTCGACTCCTTGAAGGCACAGATACGCAGTATTTT

J gene: TRBJ2-2
clone size: NA
CDR3 length: 17
D gene: TRBD1
V gene: TRBV5-5
CDR3 protein: CASSLVQGAANTGELFF
CDR3 DNA: TGTGCCAGCAGCTTGGTTCAGGGGGCGGCGAACACCGGGGAGCTGTTTTTT

J gene: TRBJ1-5
clone size: few
CDR3 length: 14
D gene: TRBD1
V gene: TRBV2
CDR3 protein: CASSGGGRNQPQHF
CDR3 DNA: TGTGCCAGCAGTGGAGGGGGCCGCAATCAGCCCCAGCATTTT

J gene: TRBJ1-1
clone size: few
CDR3 length: 13
D gene: NA
V gene: TRBV7-3
CDR3 protein: CASSSTNGQEAFF
CDR3 DNA: TGTGCCAGCAGCTCGACAAACGGACAGGAAGCTTTCTTT

J gene: TRBJ1-6
clone size: few
CDR3 length: 15
D gene: NA
V gene: TRBV9
CDR3 protein: CASSASPGRNSPLHF
CDR3 DNA: TGTGCCAGCAGCGCCTCTCCAGGTCGGAATTCACCCCTCCACTTT

J gene: TRBJ1-2
clone size: NA
CDR3 length: 13
D gene: TRBD1
V gene: TRBV10-3
CDR3 protein: CAISETGGLGYTF
CDR3 DNA: TGTGCCATCAGTGAGACAGGGGGCTTGGGCTACACCTTC

J gene: TRBJ2-5
clone size: NA
CDR3 length: 15
D gene: TRBD2
V gene: TRBV5-1
CDR3 protein: CASSRGVGPQETQYF
CDR3 DNA: TGCGCCAGCAGCCGGGGGGTAGGGCCACAAGAGACCCAGTACTTC